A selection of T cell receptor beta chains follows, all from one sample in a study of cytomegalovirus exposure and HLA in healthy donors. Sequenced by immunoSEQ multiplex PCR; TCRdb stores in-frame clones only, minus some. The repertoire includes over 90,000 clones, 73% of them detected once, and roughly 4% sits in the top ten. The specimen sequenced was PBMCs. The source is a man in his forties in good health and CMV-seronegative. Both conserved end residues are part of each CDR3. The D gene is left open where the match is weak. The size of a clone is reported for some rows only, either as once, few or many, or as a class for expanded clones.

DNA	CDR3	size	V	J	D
TGCACCAGCAGCCAAGATACCCCCCGAGCTGTACGGGGGGACACCGGGGAGCTGTTTTTT	CTSSQDTPRAVRGDTGELFF	few	TRBV1	TRBJ2-2	-
TGCGCCAGCAGCCGAACCGGGACAGGGGAAGGTGAGCAGTACTTC	CASSRTGTGEGEQYF	-	TRBV4-1	TRBJ2-7	TRBD1
TGTGCCAGCAGCCAAGCCCCACGAGGGGGCTATGACACTGAAGCTTTCTTT	CASSQAPRGGYDTEAFF	once	TRBV4-2	TRBJ1-1	TRBD1
TGTGCCAGCAGGGGACTTTGGGTGAACGAGCAGTACTTC	CASRGLWVNEQYF	few	TRBV6-5	TRBJ2-7	-
TGCGCCAGCAGCTTGAAAGGGACAGGAGTTCCCTACGAGCAGTACTTC	CASSLKGTGVPYEQYF	-	TRBV5-1	TRBJ2-7	TRBD1
TGCGCCAGCAGCCCGAATCAGCCTAACTGGGAGTACAATGAGCAGTTCTTC	CASSPNQPNWEYNEQFF	-	TRBV4-3	TRBJ2-1	-
TGTGCCAGCAGCTGGGGGACAGACACCTACGAGCAGTACTTC	CASSWGTDTYEQYF	-	TRBV7-6	TRBJ2-7	TRBD1
TGCAGCGTCGGAAGCGTTGCGGGGGGTCTCAAGTGCAAAAACATTCAGTACTTC	CSVGSVAGGLKCKNIQYF	-	TRBV29-1	TRBJ2-4	TRBD2
TGTGCCAGCAGCCTGGGGGGTGGAGGCAGCACAGATACGCAGTATTTT	CASSLGGGGSTDTQYF	-	TRBV7-6	TRBJ2-3	-
TGTGCCAGCAGCTTGGCCAAAAGAGGGGGAATGAACACTGAAGCTTTCTTT	CASSLAKRGGMNTEAFF	-	TRBV5-4	TRBJ1-1	-
TGTGCCAGCAGTGAATGGGGGCACGGCTACACCTTC	CASSEWGHGYTF	few	TRBV2	TRBJ1-2	-
TGTGCCAGCAGCTTGGGCAGGAACTCTGGGGCCAACGTCCTGACTTTC	CASSLGRNSGANVLTF	few	TRBV5-6	TRBJ2-6	-
TGTGCCAGTAGTATCAGGGGGCTTTCGAACACTGAAGCTTTCTTT	CASSIRGLSNTEAFF	-	TRBV19	TRBJ1-1	TRBD1
TGTGCCAGCAGCTTAGAACAGGAAGCCTACGAGCAGTACTTC	CASSLEQEAYEQYF	few	TRBV7-8	TRBJ2-7	-
TGCGCCAGCAGCCCGGCAGGAAGCGGGACCGTGCCCTACGAGCAGTACTTC	CASSPAGSGTVPYEQYF	-	TRBV5-1	TRBJ2-7	TRBD2
TGCGCCAGCAGCGGGGGCCCGCTACGCACAGATACGCAGTATTTT	CASSGGPLRTDTQYF	-	TRBV5-1	TRBJ2-3	-
TGTGCCAGCAGTGTCTTTGGGACAGGGGGTGAAAAACTGTTTTTT	CASSVFGTGGEKLFF	few	TRBV2	TRBJ1-4	TRBD1
TGTGCCAGCAGTTACCCGAGACAGGGGAACTATGGCTACACCTTC	CASSYPRQGNYGYTF	-	TRBV6-6	TRBJ1-2	TRBD1
TGTGCCAGTACCAGGACTAGCGGGGGAGGGGAGCTGTTTTTT	CASTRTSGGGELFF	few	TRBV19	TRBJ2-2	TRBD2
TGTGCCAGCAGTGAAAAAACAAGTGACAGGGGGCGCGACGAGCAGTACTTC	CASSEKTSDRGRDEQYF	-	TRBV25-1	TRBJ2-7	TRBD1
TGTGCCAGCTCACCGGGACTAGCGGGCAGCTACGAGCAGTACTTC	CASSPGLAGSYEQYF	few	TRBV18	TRBJ2-7	TRBD2
TGCGCCAGCAGCTACGACTTGACAGGGGGCTTATACGAGCAGTACTTC	CASSYDLTGGLYEQYF	-	TRBV5-1	TRBJ2-7	TRBD1
TGTGCCAGCAGCTTAGCGGGACAGGGGCTTTACGAGCAGTACTTC	CASSLAGQGLYEQYF	-	TRBV7-9	TRBJ2-7	TRBD1
TGTGCCATCAGTGGGGGTAGCGAAGAGACCCAGTACTTC	CAISGGSEETQYF	-	TRBV10-3	TRBJ2-5	-
TGTGCCAGTAGTATAGCGACAGTTGCCGGGGAGCTGTTTTTT	CASSIATVAGELFF	-	TRBV19	TRBJ2-2	-
TGTGCCAGCAGCTTGAGCGGCAGTCCAAACGGTGAGCAGTTCTTC	CASSLSGSPNGEQFF	once	TRBV7-3	TRBJ2-1	-
TGCGCCAGCAGTTCCAGGGGCTACGAGCAGTACTTC	CASSSRGYEQYF	-	TRBV5-1	TRBJ2-7	-
TGTGCCAGTAGTATCTGGGACACTAGCAATCAGCCCCAGCATTTT	CASSIWDTSNQPQHF	-	TRBV19	TRBJ1-5	-
TGTGCCACCAGCAGAGATCGGTGGCAGGGGGCCTCCTACGAGCAGTACTTC	CATSRDRWQGASYEQYF	-	TRBV15	TRBJ2-7	TRBD1
TGCGCCAGCAGCCAAGACCGAGTGAGCAATCAGCCCCAGCATTTT	CASSQDRVSNQPQHF	-	TRBV4-3	TRBJ1-5	-
TGTGCCTGGAGTGTACAGGGGGCTGACTATGGCTACACCTTC	CAWSVQGADYGYTF	-	TRBV30	TRBJ1-2	TRBD1
TGTGCCAGCTCTCCCATGGCACTAGCGGGGGACTACTACGAGCAGTACTTC	CASSPMALAGDYYEQYF	-	TRBV18	TRBJ2-7	TRBD2
TGTGCCAGCAGCTTGGAGGTCGGTTACGAGCAGTACTTC	CASSLEVGYEQYF	-	TRBV7-6	TRBJ2-7	-
TGTGCCAGCAGCCAACGTATGGGGCAGGGCATCTACGAGCAGTACTTC	CASSQRMGQGIYEQYF	few	TRBV4-2	TRBJ2-7	-
TGTGCCAGCAGAGCGGGGGGGGTGGTTAGCGACGAGCAGTACTTC	CASRAGGVVSDEQYF	-	TRBV5-4	TRBJ2-7	TRBD2
TGTGCCAGCAGACCGCAGTGGGAGACCCAGTACTTC	CASRPQWETQYF	once	TRBV25-1	TRBJ2-5	-
TGTGCCAGCAGTGTTACCCAGGGTCGTTTTGGCTACACCTTC	CASSVTQGRFGYTF	-	TRBV6-6	TRBJ1-2	-
TGTGCCAGCAGCCAGTCGTCTGCGGGGGGGCCGCAGTATTTT	CASSQSSAGGPQYF	-	TRBV4-2	TRBJ2-3	TRBD2
TGTGCCAGCAGCTTTAGCGGGAACACTGAAGCTTTCTTT	CASSFSGNTEAFF	-	TRBV7-3	TRBJ1-1	-
TGTGCCAGCAGTGAACGCTGGGGGCCAAACACCGGGGAGCTGTTTTTT	CASSERWGPNTGELFF	-	TRBV2	TRBJ2-2	-
TGCGCCAGCAGCCGTGATGCAGTCGCACGTACCAATGAGCAGTTCTTC	CASSRDAVARTNEQFF	-	TRBV4-1	TRBJ2-1	-
TGTGCAAGTCGCTGTTCTAGCGGGGTCAACCACAATGAGCAGTTCTTC	CASRCSSGVNHNEQFF	-	TRBV12-2	TRBJ2-1	-
TGTGCCAGCAGCTTAGGAGCGGGGGGTCGTCTCAGCACAGATACGCAGTATTTT	CASSLGAGGRLSTDTQYF	-	TRBV11-2	TRBJ2-3	TRBD2
TGTGCCATCAGTGAGCTAAACGACAGGGGGCAGGAGACCCAGTACTTC	CAISELNDRGQETQYF	-	TRBV10-3	TRBJ2-5	TRBD1
TGCAGCGTGCGCCGGGACAGGGACGCCTACGAGCAGTACTTC	CSVRRDRDAYEQYF	-	TRBV29-1	TRBJ2-7	TRBD1
TGTGCCAGCGCGGCGGGGGTCCCAGAGTACGAGCAGTACTTC	CASAAGVPEYEQYF	-	TRBV6-1	TRBJ2-7	TRBD2
TGTGCCAGCAGCTTTTTAGACACTGAAGCTTTCTTT	CASSFLDTEAFF	-	TRBV5-4	TRBJ1-1	-
TGTGCCAGCAGCTTAGATCTTGATCAGCCCCAGCATTTT	CASSLDLDQPQHF	-	TRBV11-2	TRBJ1-5	-
TGTGCCAGCAGTGGGTACAACTCCTACAATGAGCAGTTCTTC	CASSGYNSYNEQFF	-	TRBV2	TRBJ2-1	-
TGTGCCAGCAGCGAGGGAGGTGCAGGGGGCACTGAAGCTTTCTTT	CASSEGGAGGTEAFF	-	TRBV9	TRBJ1-1	TRBD1
TGTGCCAGCAGCTACCCCGGGACAGGGGGTTACGAGCAGTACTTC	CASSYPGTGGYEQYF	-	TRBV5-5	TRBJ2-7	TRBD1
TGTGCCAGCAGTGAAGCAGGACAGGGTCAGCCCCAGCATTTT	CASSEAGQGQPQHF	few	TRBV6-1	TRBJ1-5	TRBD1
TGTGCCAGCAGCGTAGGACTAGCGGGGGTAGACAATGAGCAGTTCTTC	CASSVGLAGVDNEQFF	-	TRBV9	TRBJ2-1	TRBD2
TGCGCCAGCAGCCGGGACTCACCGAGGGGCACAGATACGCAGTATTTT	CASSRDSPRGTDTQYF	-	TRBV5-1	TRBJ2-3	-